This TCR beta chain appears in the sequencing data of a study of naive and memory T cell subsets. Study observations and caveats: Naive repertoires, especially CD8, held a few larger clonotypes, possibly memory cells re-expressing CD45RA.

With 0 bases clipped from V and 2 bases from J, the junction kept 9 bases outside the gene matches. Germline CDR1 reads KGHSH; CDR2 reads LQKENI. This CDR3 has 18 amino acids. The beta constant-region primer was an equimolar mix of two oligonucleotides covering TRBC1 and TRBC2. TCRdb reprocessed the UMI-ligation and nested PCR reads via MiXCR and lists one record per CDR3 protein. Among some 150,000 distinct CDR3 sequences listed, about a sixth were seen once. There are a few counts of this clonotype. Its antigen is as yet unknown. The chain carries TRBV18 and TRBJ2-5, with 10 bases fitting TRBD1. This sequence originates from a human donor in good health. Sequencing was done on a sample of naive CD4+ T cells from blood. The CDR3 region is CASSPPVVRQGAQETQYF. CDR3 bases: TGTGCCAGCTCACCACCGGTGGTTCGACAGGGGGCACAAGAGACCCAGTACTTC.